This T cell receptor (beta chain) is drawn from a study of cytomegalovirus exposure and HLA in healthy donors. About the research overall: A prior study identified approximately 120 million unique TCR beta sequences from 190 million or so T cells. Findings and limits, study-wide: The dataset shows that most TCR sequences were rare, while some public TCRs occurred in many donors. The authors later found HLA-associated TCR beta chains more clonally expanded than equally common others. Differences between HLA loci emerged in a later analysis of TCR association rates, with DRB1 most and HLA-C fewest.

Vbeta (60) and Jbeta (13) primers were used in the PCR. Clones were read by immunoSEQ multiplex PCR, and TCRdb kept only the in-frame ones, dropping some. Here the sample spans 130,000 or so clones, more than 60% being singletons. Trimming took off 2 bases at V and 7 bases at J, with 9 bases between the two ends. CDR1 and CDR2 (germline): LGHNA, YSLEER. The CDR3 length is 13 residues. Concerning this clone: The antigen remains undetermined.

The receptor's source is a man between 35 and 55 years old in good health and CMV-seronegative. What was sequenced was PBMCs. The chain couples TRBV4-3 to TRBJ1-5, with no clear D. Here the CDR3 reads CASSQSLSQPQHF. The CDR3 coding sequence is TGCGCCAGCAGCCAATCTTTGAGCCAGCCCCAGCATTTT.